A selection of T cell receptor beta chains follows, all from one sample in a study of low-dose radiotherapy and immunotherapy resistance in tumors. TCRdb used MiXCR to reprocess the reads, holding one entry per CDR3 protein. This sample has under 90,000 distinct CDR3 sequences, with roughly 31% found just once. This material consisted of PBMCs, taken before treatment. These receptors were obtained from a female donor with ovarian cancer. Each CDR3 is given with its conserved first and last residue.

len: 15
v_gene: TRBV9
j_gene: TRBJ1-6
CDR3aa: CASSPRGVDNSPLHF

len: 17
v_gene: TRBV5-1
j_gene: TRBJ2-3
CDR3aa: CASSPSRGPRRTDTQYF

len: 12
v_gene: TRBV6-2/TRBV6-3
j_gene: TRBJ1-6
CDR3aa: CASGQGNSPLHF

len: 15
v_gene: TRBV24-1
j_gene: TRBJ1-2
CDR3aa: CATSDADRANYGYTF

len: 14
v_gene: TRBV30
j_gene: TRBJ2-2
CDR3aa: CAWTGEGYTGELFF

len: 13
v_gene: TRBV18
j_gene: TRBJ2-7
CDR3aa: CASSPRAAYEQYF

len: 17
v_gene: TRBV29-1
j_gene: TRBJ1-1
CDR3aa: CSVEAEGQGARNTEAFF

len: 14
v_gene: TRBV11-3
j_gene: TRBJ2-2
CDR3aa: CASTEMGGTGELFF

len: 16
v_gene: TRBV7-6
j_gene: TRBJ2-5
CDR3aa: CASSLRLGLKQETQYF

len: 14
v_gene: TRBV9
j_gene: TRBJ2-1
CDR3aa: CASSPTAGSNEQFF

len: 15
v_gene: TRBV19
j_gene: TRBJ1-2
CDR3aa: CASSILSGVNYGYTF

len: 15
v_gene: TRBV7-2
j_gene: TRBJ2-7
CDR3aa: CASSPLGQGGLEQYF

len: 15
v_gene: TRBV24-1
j_gene: TRBJ2-7
CDR3aa: CATSDRSSGRDQQYF

len: 16
v_gene: TRBV6-1
j_gene: TRBJ1-1
CDR3aa: CASSTPGGFVNTEAFF

len: 12
v_gene: TRBV7-9
j_gene: TRBJ1-2
CDR3aa: CASSLGGVGYTF

len: 13
v_gene: TRBV10-1
j_gene: TRBJ2-3
CDR3aa: CASSSDITDTQYF

len: 13
v_gene: TRBV7-2
j_gene: TRBJ2-1
CDR3aa: CASSSILAGEQFF

len: 13
v_gene: TRBV7-2
j_gene: TRBJ1-6
CDR3aa: CASSLGGSSPLHF

len: 14
v_gene: TRBV13
j_gene: TRBJ2-3
CDR3aa: CASSPKGRGGAQYF

len: 14
v_gene: TRBV7-2
j_gene: TRBJ1-1
CDR3aa: CASSLVSMNTEAFF

len: 15
v_gene: TRBV28
j_gene: TRBJ2-7
CDR3aa: CASSGAGRGSYEQYF